Listed here is a single TCR beta chain. Source material for PBMCs was around 10 ml fresh peripheral blood. These data are taken from a study of T cells in Graves' hyperthyroidism and ophthalmopathy. CDR1 and CDR2 from the germline V gene are ENHRY and SYGVKD. The CDR3 consists of 16 residues. V was pared by 7 bases and J by 5 bases, with 15 bases of the junction left unmatched. RNA transcripts gave rise to amplified TCR beta CDR3 regions. First-round RT-PCR with HTBI primers amplified the TCR CDR3 region. MiXCR was run by TCRdb on the multiplex PCR reads, yielding one entry per CDR3 protein. The repertoire consists of almost 250,000 distinct CDR3 sequences, with roughly 22% occurring once and the leading ten covering 35%.

The sequencing input was blood. This rearrangement joins TRBV10-3 to TRBJ2-7; 9 nucleotides line up with TRBD1. This receptor was taken from a woman in her forties with Graves' ophthalmopathy. The DNA of the CDR3 is TGTGCCATCAAGGCGGGGACAGGGAGGGGATTCGACGAGCAGTACTTC. Residues: CAIKAGTGRGFDEQYF.